The 13 T cell receptor beta chains in this list originate from one sample, sequenced in a study of CD8 T cells in Susac syndrome (dated by TCRdb to between 2018 and 2021). Library preparation employed the immunoSEQ multiplex PCR assay. RNA was extracted using the RNeasy kit, and roughly 0.5 to 1 ug of the RNA was reverse transcribed with random hexamers. TCRdb reprocessed the public reads (quality trimming at Q25 with fastp, clone calling with MiXCR) and kept in-frame beta chains. Each record represents a unique CDR3 protein, reported with the most common genes and DNA among its rows. A total of around 170,000 distinct CDR3 sequences appear in this sample, around 96% of them only once. The ten top clones hold about 0.13% of the sample. Sequencing was carried out using CD4+ T cells from PBMCs. The receptors derive from a human donor with Susac syndrome.

This chain uses TRBV6-5 with TRBJ1-2; D possibly corresponds to TRBD1 (5 bases). Germline loops: CDR1 MNHEY, CDR2 SVGAGI. The ends were cut back, 6 bases at V and 7 bases at J, with 18 bases in the middle. The CDR3 covers 14 residues. The CDR3 reads CASRPSRGLSGYTF. CDR3 bases: TGTGCCAGCAGACCCTCGAGGGGCTTGAGTGGCTACACCTTC.

V and J are TRBV15 and TRBJ2-1, with D possibly being TRBD2 (5 bases). CDR1 is LNHNV, CDR2 YYDKDF, per germline (reference sequence). Deletions cut 0 bases from V and 8 bases from J, with 11 bases between. CDR3 size: 14 residues. CDR3 coding DNA: TGTGCCACCAGCAGAGATTTCCTCGGGGATGAGCAGTTCTTC. Amino acids: CATSRDFLGDEQFF.

The rearrangement uses TRBV20-1 and TRBJ1-1, with D perhaps TRBD1 (5 bases). In germline, CDR1 is DFQATT, CDR2 SNEGSKA (reference sequence). The ends were cut back, 3 bases at V and 4 bases at J, with 24 bases in the middle. This CDR3 is built from 17 residues. Written as DNA, the CDR3 is TGCAGTGCTAGGACGTACCTCCAAGACAGCCTGGGCACTGAAGCTTTCTTT. It is translated as CSARTYLQDSLGTEAFF.

This chain joins TRBV12-5 and TRBJ2-7; 7 nucleotides match TRBD1. Germline assignment: CDR1 LGHNT and CDR2 FRNRAP. J gave up 3 bases and V 7 bases, and 12 bases lay outside the gene matches. The CDR3 loop spans 15 amino acids. The CDR3 sequence is CASAPTGSRGYEQYV. CDR3 DNA: TGTGCTAGTGCCCCGACAGGGAGTCGTGGCTACGAGCAGTACGTC.

The gene calls are TRBV30 and TRBJ1-2, with D maybe TRBD1 (5 bases). The germline V gene encodes CDR1 GTSNPN and CDR2 SVGIG (reference sequence). V was clipped by 4 bases and J by 6 bases, with 9 bases between them. This CDR3 spans 11 amino acids. CDR3 nucleotides: TGTGCCTGGAACCAGGGTAATGGCTACACCTTC. Encoded protein: CAWNQGNGYTF.

The chain recombines TRBV5-1 with TRBJ2-5, with 14 nucleotides matching TRBD2. Germline V gene sequence: CDR1 SGHRS, CDR2 YFSETQ. The CDR3 is 16 residues long. Unmatched junction bases numbered 5, after V lost 2 bases and J lost 5 bases. The DNA for the CDR3 is TGCGCCAGCAGCTTCGGACTAGCGGGGGGCAGTGAGACCCAGTACTTC. Translated, it gives CASSFGLAGGSETQYF.

The chain combines TRBV29-1 with TRBJ1-2; D is undetermined. This CDR3 contains 13 residues. Germline CDR1 is SQVTM and CDR2 is ANQGSEA. Trimming removed 1 base from V and 4 bases from J, with 10 bases in between. The CDR3 loop reads CSVEVERSYGYTF. CDR3 DNA: TGCAGCGTTGAAGTGGAGAGGAGCTATGGCTACACCTTC.

This clonotype was found once. J is TRBJ1-2 and V is TRBV19, with D possibly matching TRBD1 (6 bases). The CDR3 runs to 15 residues. V was cut by 2 bases and J by 2 bases, with 12 bases left in between. Germline loops: CDR1 LNHDA, CDR2 SQIVND (reference sequence). The CDR3 loop reads CASSISWTDNYGYTF. In DNA form, the CDR3 reads TGTGCCAGTAGTATAAGCTGGACAGACAACTATGGCTACACCTTC.

The genes are TRBV7-9 and TRBJ1-1, with TRBD1 matching 8 bases. This CDR3 has 16 residues. Germline V gene lookup returns CDR1 SEHNR and CDR2 FQNEAQ (reference sequence). V dropped 5 bases and J dropped 2; count of bases not matched to a gene: 10. In DNA form, the CDR3 reads TGTGCCAGCAGCCTACTACGCGGACAGGGTAACACTGAAGCTTTCTTT. It is translated as CASSLLRGQGNTEAFF.

V gene TRBV9 combines with J gene TRBJ2-4; the match to TRBD2 covers 7 bases. The CDR3 runs 13 residues. Germline V gene lookup returns CDR1 SGDLS and CDR2 YYNGEE. The V segment lost 2 bases and the J segment 9 bases; nucleotides outside the gene matches: 5. The CDR3 reads CASSVTGGGIQYF. In DNA form, the CDR3 reads TGTGCCAGCAGCGTTACGGGGGGTGGCATTCAGTACTTC. The entire variable domain, with the rest obtained from reference TRBV9 and TRBJ2-4, is as follows: DSGVTQTPKHLITATGQRVTLRCSPRSGDLSVYWYQQSLDQGLQFLIQYYNGEERAKGNILERFSAQQFPDLHSELNLSSLELGDSALYFCASSVTGGGIQYFGAGTRLSVL.

The rearrangement uses TRBV5-1 and TRBJ1-1; D gene unclear. The CDR3 is made up of 13 amino acids. V was cut by 5 bases and J by 0 bases, with 8 bases left in between. Germline V gene sequence: CDR1 SGHRS, CDR2 YFSETQ. Here the CDR3 reads CASSRELNTEAFF. The CDR3 bases are TGCGCCAGCAGTAGGGAGTTGAACACTGAAGCTTTCTTT.

The gene calls are TRBV12-3 or TRBV12-4 and TRBJ2-7; either TRBD1 or TRBD2 may supply D (6 bases each). The CDR3 is 16 residues long. Between the trimmed V and J ends, which lost 8 bases and 0 bases, there was a span of 20 bases. The DNA for the CDR3 is TGTGCCAGCGGACTGGAGGGGGGAAGGCGCTCCTACGAGCAGTACTTC. Translation gives CASGLEGGRRSYEQYF.

V usage is TRBV20-1 and J usage is TRBJ1-5; D not resolved. Germline V lookup: CDR1 DFQATT, CDR2 SNEGSKA (reference sequence). V lost 3 bases to trimming and J lost 6 bases, with 6 bases between them. This CDR3 is built from 11 residues. For the CDR3, the DNA is TGCAGTGCTAGGATCGGTCAGCCCCAGCATTTT. Amino acids: CSARIGQPQHF.